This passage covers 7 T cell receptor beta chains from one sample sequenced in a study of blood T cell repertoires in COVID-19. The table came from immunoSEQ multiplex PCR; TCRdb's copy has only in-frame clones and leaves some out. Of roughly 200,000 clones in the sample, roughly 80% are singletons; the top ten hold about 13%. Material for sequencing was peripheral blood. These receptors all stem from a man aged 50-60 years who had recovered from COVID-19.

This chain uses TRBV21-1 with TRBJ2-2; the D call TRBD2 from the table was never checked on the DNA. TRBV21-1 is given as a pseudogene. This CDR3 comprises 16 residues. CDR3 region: CASSPGLAGDTGELFF. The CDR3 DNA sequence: TGTGCCAGCAGCCCCGGACTAGCGGGAGACACCGGGGAGCTGTTTTTT.

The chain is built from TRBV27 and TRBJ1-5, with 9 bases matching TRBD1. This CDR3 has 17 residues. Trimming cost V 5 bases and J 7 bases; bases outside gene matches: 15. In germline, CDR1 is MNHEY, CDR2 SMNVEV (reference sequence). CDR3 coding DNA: TGTGCCAGCAGTGTTGGGGAGGCGGACAGGGGAGGACAGCCCCAGCATTTT. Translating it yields CASSVGEADRGGQPQHF.

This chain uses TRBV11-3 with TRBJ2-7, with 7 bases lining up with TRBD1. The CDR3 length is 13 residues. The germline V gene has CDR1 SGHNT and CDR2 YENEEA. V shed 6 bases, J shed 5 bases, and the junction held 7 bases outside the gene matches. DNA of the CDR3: TGTGCCAGCAGTCGACAGGGTTTTAACGAGCAGTACTTC. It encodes CASSRQGFNEQYF.

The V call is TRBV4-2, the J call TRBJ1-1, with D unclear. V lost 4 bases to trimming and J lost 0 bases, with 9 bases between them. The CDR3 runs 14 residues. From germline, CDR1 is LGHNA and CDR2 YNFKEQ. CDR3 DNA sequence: TGTGCCAGCAGCCTTGGACTGATGAACACTGAAGCTTTCTTT. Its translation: CASSLGLMNTEAFF.

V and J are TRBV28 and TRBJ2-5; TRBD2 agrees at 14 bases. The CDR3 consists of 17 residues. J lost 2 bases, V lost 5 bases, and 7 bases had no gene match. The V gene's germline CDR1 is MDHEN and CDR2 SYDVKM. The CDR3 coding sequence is TGTGCCAGCAGTCCGGGACTAGCGGGAGCCAGACAAGAGACCCAGTACTTC. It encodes CASSPGLAGARQETQYF.

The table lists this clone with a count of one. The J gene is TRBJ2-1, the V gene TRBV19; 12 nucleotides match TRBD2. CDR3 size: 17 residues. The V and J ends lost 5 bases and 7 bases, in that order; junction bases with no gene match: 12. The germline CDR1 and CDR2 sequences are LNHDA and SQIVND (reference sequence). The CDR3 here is CASSVRTSGALPNEQFF. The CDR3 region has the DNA TGTGCCAGTAGTGTACGGACTAGCGGGGCCCTTCCAAATGAGCAGTTCTTC. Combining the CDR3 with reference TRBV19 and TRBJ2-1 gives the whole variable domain DGGITQSPKYLFRKEGQNVTLSCEQNLNHDAMYWYRQDPGQGLRLIYYSQIVNDFQKGDIAEGYSVSREKKESFPLTVTSAQKNPTAFYLCASSVRTSGALPNEQFFGPGTRLTVL.

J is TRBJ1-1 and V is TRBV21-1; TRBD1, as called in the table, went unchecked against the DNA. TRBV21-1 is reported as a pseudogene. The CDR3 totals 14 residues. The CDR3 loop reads CASSTPTENTEAFF. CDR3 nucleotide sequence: TGTGCCAGCAGCACCCCGACAGAGAACACTGAAGCTTTCTTT.